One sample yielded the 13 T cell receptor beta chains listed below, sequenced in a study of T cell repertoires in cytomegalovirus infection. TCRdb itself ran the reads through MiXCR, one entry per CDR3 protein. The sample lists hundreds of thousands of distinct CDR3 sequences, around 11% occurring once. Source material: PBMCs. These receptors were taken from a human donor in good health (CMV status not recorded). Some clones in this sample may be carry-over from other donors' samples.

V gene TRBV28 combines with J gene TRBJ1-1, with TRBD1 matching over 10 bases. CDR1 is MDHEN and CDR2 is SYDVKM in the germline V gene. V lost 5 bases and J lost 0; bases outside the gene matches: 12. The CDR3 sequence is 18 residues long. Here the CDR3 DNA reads TGTGCCAGCAGTATGACAGGGGGCGTGACTGAAATGAACACTGAAGCTTTCTTT. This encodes CASSMTGGVTEMNTEAFF. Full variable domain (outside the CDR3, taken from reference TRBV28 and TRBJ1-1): DVKVTQSSRYLVKRTGEKVFLECVQDMDHENMFWYRQDPGLGLRLIYFSYDVKMKEKGDIPEGYSVSREKKERFSLILESASTNQTSMYLCASSMTGGVTEMNTEAFFGQGTRLTVV.

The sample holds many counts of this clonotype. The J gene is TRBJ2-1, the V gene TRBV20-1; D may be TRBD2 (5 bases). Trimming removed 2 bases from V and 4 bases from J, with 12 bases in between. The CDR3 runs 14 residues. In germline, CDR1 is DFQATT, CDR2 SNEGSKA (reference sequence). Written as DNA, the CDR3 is TGCAGTGCTAGACCCCCCGGAGGTTACAATGAGCAGTTCTTC. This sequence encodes CSARPPGGYNEQFF.

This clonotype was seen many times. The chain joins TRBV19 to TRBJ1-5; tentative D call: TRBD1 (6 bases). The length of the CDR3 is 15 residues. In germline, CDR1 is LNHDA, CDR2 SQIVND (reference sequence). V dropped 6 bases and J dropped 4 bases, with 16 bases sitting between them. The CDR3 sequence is CASSLRGGLNQPQHF. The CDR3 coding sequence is TGTGCCAGTAGCCTAAGAGGGGGTTTAAATCAGCCCCAGCATTTT.

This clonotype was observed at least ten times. Here the CDR3 DNA reads TGTGCCAGCAGTCCCCTCCTAGGACTCAAAAACATTCAGTACTTC. Amino acid sequence: CASSPLLGLKNIQYF. The genes are TRBV27 and TRBJ2-4; the D gene is possibly TRBD2 (5 bases). Germline lookup yields CDR1 MNHEY and CDR2 SMNVEV (reference sequence). CDR3 length: 15 amino acids. Deletions cut 5 bases from V and 3 bases from J, with 14 bases between.

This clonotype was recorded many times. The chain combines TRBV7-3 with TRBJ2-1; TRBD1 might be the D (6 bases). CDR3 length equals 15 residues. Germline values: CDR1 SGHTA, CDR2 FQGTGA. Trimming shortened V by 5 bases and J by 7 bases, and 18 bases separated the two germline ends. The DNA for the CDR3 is TGTGCCAGCAGCCCCCAAGGGGGTAGGCGGAATGAGCAGTTCTTC. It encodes CASSPQGGRRNEQFF.

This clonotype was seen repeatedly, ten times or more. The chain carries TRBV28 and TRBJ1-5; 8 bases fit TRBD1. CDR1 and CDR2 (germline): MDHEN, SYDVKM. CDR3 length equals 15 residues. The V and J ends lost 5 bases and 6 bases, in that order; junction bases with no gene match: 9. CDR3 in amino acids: CASSTPQGAVQPQHF. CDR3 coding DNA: TGTGCCAGCAGTACCCCCCAGGGGGCGGTTCAGCCCCAGCATTTT.

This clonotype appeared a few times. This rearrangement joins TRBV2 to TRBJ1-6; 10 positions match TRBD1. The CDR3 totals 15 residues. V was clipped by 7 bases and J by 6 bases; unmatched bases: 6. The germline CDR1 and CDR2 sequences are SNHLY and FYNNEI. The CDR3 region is CASKPGQGSNSPLHF. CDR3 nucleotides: TGTGCCAGCAAACCGGGACAGGGGAGTAATTCACCCCTCCACTTT.

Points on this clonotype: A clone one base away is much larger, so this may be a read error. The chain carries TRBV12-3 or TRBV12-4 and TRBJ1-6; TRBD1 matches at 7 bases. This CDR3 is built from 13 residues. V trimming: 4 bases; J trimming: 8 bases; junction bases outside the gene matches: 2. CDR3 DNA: TGTGCCAGCAGTTGCAGGGGGGATTCACCCCTCCACTTT. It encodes CASSCRGDSPLHF.

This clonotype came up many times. The CDR3 sequence is CASSIAVDYGYTF. The CDR3 DNA reads as TGTGCCAGTAGTATTGCAGTTGACTATGGCTACACCTTC. The chain links TRBV19 to TRBJ1-2; no definite D call. V was cut by 3 bases and J by 3 bases, with 8 bases left in between. CDR3 length: 13 amino acids. The germline CDR1 and CDR2 sequences are LNHDA and SQIVND (reference sequence).

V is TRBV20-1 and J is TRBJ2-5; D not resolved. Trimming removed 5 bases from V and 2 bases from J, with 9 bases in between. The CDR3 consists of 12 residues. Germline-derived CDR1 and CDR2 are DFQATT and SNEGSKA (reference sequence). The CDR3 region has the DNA TGCAGTGCTCCCGACTTGCAAGAGACCCAGTACTTC. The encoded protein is CSAPDLQETQYF.

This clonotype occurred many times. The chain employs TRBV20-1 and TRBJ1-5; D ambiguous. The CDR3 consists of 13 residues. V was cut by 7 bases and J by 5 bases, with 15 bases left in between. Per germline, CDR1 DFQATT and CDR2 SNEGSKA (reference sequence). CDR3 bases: TGCAGTGTCGGAGGGTTATCGGATCAGCCCCAGCATTTT. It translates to CSVGGLSDQPQHF.

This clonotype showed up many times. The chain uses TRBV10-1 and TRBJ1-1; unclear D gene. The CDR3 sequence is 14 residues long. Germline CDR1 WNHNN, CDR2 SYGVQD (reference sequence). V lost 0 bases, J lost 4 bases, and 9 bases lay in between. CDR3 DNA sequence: TGCGCCAGCAGTGAGTCGGCCGCATCCACTGAAGCTTTCTTT. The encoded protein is CASSESAASTEAFF.

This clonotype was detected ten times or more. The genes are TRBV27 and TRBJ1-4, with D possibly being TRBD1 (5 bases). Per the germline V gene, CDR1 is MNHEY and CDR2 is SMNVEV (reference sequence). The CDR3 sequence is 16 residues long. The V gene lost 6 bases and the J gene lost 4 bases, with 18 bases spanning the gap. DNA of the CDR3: TGTGCCAGCAGGAATTCTTTTCAGGGCAGTAATGAAAAACTGTTTTTT. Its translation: CASRNSFQGSNEKLFF.